These T cell receptor beta chains were read from a single sample in a study of blood T cell repertoires in COVID-19. TCRdb keeps only in-frame clones here, not all; method: immunoSEQ multiplex PCR. This sample has about 220,000 clones, with approximately 90% found just once. The sample comprised PBMCs or T cells enriched from blood (not recorded which). The receptors derive from a woman in her 30s who had recovered from COVID-19. CDR3s include the opening cysteine and the closing phenylalanine or tryptophan. The D gene is left open where the match is weak.

V gene: TRBV12-3/TRBV12-4
D gene: TRBD1
J gene: TRBJ1-5
CDR3 DNA: TGTGCCAGCAGTCGACAGGGAAGTCAGCCCCAGCATTTT
CDR3 protein: CASSRQGSQPQHF

V gene: TRBV4-3
D gene: .
J gene: TRBJ1-2
CDR3 DNA: TGCGCCAGCAGCCAAGAGGAGTCCGATGGCTACACCTTC
CDR3 protein: CASSQEESDGYTF

V gene: TRBV6-1
D gene: .
J gene: TRBJ1-4
CDR3 DNA: TGTGCCAGCAGTGCGCTAGTAAATCGTGCTAATGAAAAACTGTTTTTT
CDR3 protein: CASSALVNRANEKLFF

V gene: TRBV19
D gene: .
J gene: TRBJ1-5
CDR3 DNA: TGTGCCAGTAGTATGGGGGGAAGGGATCAGCCCCAGCATTTT
CDR3 protein: CASSMGGRDQPQHF

V gene: TRBV5-1
D gene: .
J gene: TRBJ2-7
CDR3 DNA: TGCGCCAGCAGCTTGGGTATCGCCTACGAGCAGTACTTC
CDR3 protein: CASSLGIAYEQYF

V gene: TRBV29-1
D gene: .
J gene: TRBJ1-1
CDR3 DNA: TGCAGCGTTGAATCAGGGATCGGAGCTTTCTTT
CDR3 protein: CSVESGIGAFF

V gene: TRBV6-2/TRBV6-3
D gene: .
J gene: TRBJ1-5
CDR3 DNA: TGTGCCAGCAGTTACCTAGACAGACCCAATCAGCCCCAGCATTTT
CDR3 protein: CASSYLDRPNQPQHF

V gene: TRBV5-1
D gene: TRBD2
J gene: TRBJ2-3
CDR3 DNA: TGCGCCAGCAGCTTGGGGGGACTAGCGGGGTCCACTAGCACAGATACGCAGTATTTT
CDR3 protein: CASSLGGLAGSTSTDTQYF

V gene: TRBV27
D gene: .
J gene: TRBJ1-4
CDR3 DNA: TGTGCCAGCAGTTTATCCGTCTTTTGGGCTCTTAATGAAAAACTGTTTTTT
CDR3 protein: CASSLSVFWALNEKLFF

V gene: TRBV9
D gene: TRBD1
J gene: TRBJ2-1
CDR3 DNA: TGTGCCAGCAGCTCCGGGACAGACGGTATCAATGAGCAGTTCTTC
CDR3 protein: CASSSGTDGINEQFF